This TCR beta chain was profiled in a study of sequential checkpoint blockade in melanoma. Libraries were prepared by immunoSEQ multiplex PCR; TCRdb keeps only in-frame clonotypes and omits some of them. The sample yields fewer than 2,000 clones, around 17% seen once. The CDR3 is made up of 15 amino acids. Trimming took off 2 bases at V and 1 base at J, with 11 bases between the two ends. The germline V gene encodes CDR1 MNHGY and CDR2 SAAAGT. Treatment: randomized to nivolumab then ipilimumab (arm A) or the reverse (arm B). The chain carries TRBV6-8 and TRBJ1-1; weak D call: TRBD1 (6 bases). The sample was tumor tissue (inferred from file names), taken from a patient given nivolumab and ipilimumab in sequence. The receptor's source is a human donor with melanoma. In DNA, the CDR3 is TGTGCCAGCAGTTACGGGGACAATACGAACACTGAAGCTTTCTTT. Its protein product is CASSYGDNTNTEAFF.